Presented here are 28 T cell receptor beta chains from one specimen sequenced in a study of blood T cell repertoires in COVID-19. TCRdb's copy holds only in-frame clones and misses some; the assay was immunoSEQ multiplex PCR. The repertoire holds about 34,000 clones, with less than 95% as singletons. The specimen sequenced was peripheral blood. The receptors come from a man older than 75 with acute or convalescent COVID-19.

The genes are TRBV10-3 and TRBJ2-7; 7 positions match TRBD1. This CDR3 comprises 13 residues. V lost 6 bases, J lost 2 bases, and 4 bases stayed unmatched. CDR1 and CDR2 from the germline V gene are ENHRY and SYGVKD. The CDR3 nucleotides are TGTGCCATCAGGGGACAGAGCACCTACGAGCAGTACTTC. It is translated as CAIRGQSTYEQYF.

Within the sample, this clone is large. This chain's CDR3 is CASSPEGVGTEAFF. CDR3 coding DNA: TGCGCCAGCAGCCCCGAGGGTGTTGGCACTGAAGCTTTCTTT. This rearrangement joins TRBV5-1 to TRBJ1-1; D remains ambiguous. V was cut by 4 bases and J by 4 bases, with 14 bases left in between. CDR3 size: 14 residues. Looked up from germline, CDR1 is SGHRS and CDR2 is YFSETQ.

J is TRBJ2-3 and V is TRBV3-1 (or the pseudogene TRBV3-2), with TRBD2 matching over 10 bases. V was pared by 5 bases and J by 4 bases, with 9 bases of the junction left unmatched. CDR1 and CDR2 (germline): LGHDT, YNNKEL (reference sequence). The CDR3 spans 16 residues. Written as DNA, the CDR3 is TGTGCCAGCAGCTCCCTACTAGCGGGGATGGCAGATACGCAGTATTTT. The encoded protein is CASSSLLAGMADTQYF.

This clone was counted once. This chain uses TRBV7-6 with TRBJ1-2, with a tentative D call TRBD1 (5 bases). The V end lost 1 base, the J end lost 8 bases, and 17 bases lay between the germline ends. Germline V gene sequence: CDR1 SGHVS, CDR2 FNYEAQ. The CDR3 runs 15 residues. The DNA for the CDR3 is TGTGCCAGCAGCTTAGAAGCCGGGGGGACTGGAGGCTACACCTTC. Encoded protein: CASSLEAGGTGGYTF.

This chain's CDR3 is CASSLDSRNTGELFF. The CDR3 DNA reads as TGCGCCAGCAGCTTGGATAGCAGGAACACCGGGGAGCTGTTTTTT. The chain links TRBV5-1 to TRBJ2-2; D is uncertain. Looked up from germline, CDR1 is SGHRS and CDR2 is YFSETQ. CDR3 length: 15 residues. V lost 0 bases to trimming and J lost 1 base, with 7 bases between them. The full variable domain, its missing parts supplied by reference TRBV5-1 and TRBJ2-2, is KAGVTQTPRYLIKTRGQQVTLSCSPISGHRSVSWYQQTPGQGLQFLFEYFSETQRNKGNFPGRFSGRQFSNSRSEMNVSTLELGDSALYLCASSLDSRNTGELFFGEGSRLTVL.

The chain links TRBV12-3 or TRBV12-4 to TRBJ1-6; D is ambiguous. Trimming cost V 1 base and J 8 bases, with 6 bases left between them. This CDR3 is built from 13 residues. This CDR3 is CASSLEADSPLHF. Here the CDR3 DNA reads TGTGCCAGCAGTTTAGAAGCTGATTCACCCCTCCACTTT.

This sequence joins TRBV7-2 and TRBJ2-3, with 13 bases matching TRBD2. Germline V gives CDR1 SGHTA, CDR2 FQGNSA. This CDR3 has 15 amino acids. J was trimmed by 4 bases and V by 5 bases; bases with no gene match: 3. The CDR3 spells CASSVLAGGPDTQYF. CDR3 in DNA: TGTGCCAGCAGCGTACTAGCGGGGGGGCCAGATACGCAGTATTTT.

The gene calls are TRBV19 and TRBJ1-5; 9 bases fit TRBD1. The germline V gene encodes CDR1 LNHDA and CDR2 SQIVND (reference sequence). The CDR3 has 15 amino acids. Germline trimming cut 8 bases from V and 2 bases from J; bases unmatched to any gene: 7. CDR3 sequence reads: CASSGTGRGNQPQHF. CDR3 sequence (DNA): TGTGCCAGTTCGGGGACAGGGAGGGGCAATCAGCCCCAGCATTTT.

The gene calls are TRBV7-8 and TRBJ1-4; D perhaps matches TRBD1 (5 bases). Germline assignment: CDR1 SGHVS and CDR2 FQNEAQ. V dropped 2 bases and J dropped 1 base, with 8 bases sitting between them. The CDR3 is made up of 15 amino acids. CDR3 loop: CASSLWGGTNEKLFF. CDR3 coding DNA: TGTGCCAGCAGCTTATGGGGGGGAACTAATGAAAAACTGTTTTTT.

This chain joins TRBV3-1 (or the pseudogene TRBV3-2) and TRBJ1-1; D uncertain. Trimming cost V 5 bases and J 0 bases, with 7 bases left between them. Germline V lookup: CDR1 LGHDT, CDR2 YNNKEL (reference sequence). The CDR3 is 13 residues long. This CDR3 reads CASSKRVNTEAFF. Written as DNA, the CDR3 is TGTGCCAGCAGCAAGCGGGTGAACACTGAAGCTTTCTTT.

This clone was recorded a few times. The V call is TRBV7-9, the J call TRBJ2-5, with D unresolved. Trimming took 5 bases from V and 0 from J, leaving 4 bases between them. The CDR3 is made up of 12 amino acids. CDR1 and CDR2 (germline): SEHNR, FQNEAQ (reference sequence). For the CDR3, the DNA is TGTGCCAGCAGCCAGTACCAAGAGACCCAGTACTTC. Translated: CASSQYQETQYF.

This chain connects TRBV11-3 to TRBJ2-7, with 7 bases that match TRBD1. CDR1 is SGHNT, CDR2 YENEEA, per germline. V dropped 0 bases and J dropped 7; count of bases not matched to a gene: 3. This CDR3 spans 13 amino acids. This CDR3 reads CASSLDLRGEQYF. Here the CDR3 DNA reads TGTGCCAGCAGCTTAGATCTCAGGGGGGAGCAGTACTTC.

The rearrangement links TRBV7-9 to TRBJ2-1; D is perhaps TRBD1 (6 bases). CDR3 length: 15 residues. Trimming left V 0 bases short and J 4 bases short, with 10 bases between. Germline values: CDR1 SEHNR, CDR2 FQNEAQ (reference sequence). In DNA form, the CDR3 reads TGTGCCAGCAGCTTAGCGGGGGCGCAATACAATGAGCAGTTCTTC. It translates to CASSLAGAQYNEQFF.

V usage is TRBV7-9 and J usage is TRBJ2-7, with a tentative D call TRBD2 (6 bases). The CDR3 totals 14 residues. Deletions cut 5 bases from V and 3 bases from J, with 14 bases between. CDR1 SEHNR and CDR2 FQNEAQ come from the germline V gene (reference sequence). CDR3 DNA: TGTGCCAGCAGCCGCCACGGGGGTAGCTACGAGCAGTACTTC. Protein product: CASSRHGGSYEQYF.

J is TRBJ2-5 and V is TRBV11-2, with D possibly TRBD1 on 5 matching bases. From germline, CDR1 is SGHAT and CDR2 FQNNGV. The CDR3 extends over 14 amino acids. Trimming shortened V by 3 bases and J by 5 bases, and 13 bases separated the two germline ends. The CDR3 DNA reads TGTGCCAGCAGCTTCTCAGGGTTAAGTGAGACCCAGTACTTC. Translated: CASSFSGLSETQYF.

This clone was observed once. The chain has TRBV28 and TRBJ1-1; D is unresolved. The CDR3 spans 14 residues. Germline CDR1 reads MDHEN; CDR2 reads SYDVKM. V shed 2 bases and J shed 1 base, with 8 bases lying between them. The CDR3 region has the DNA TGTGCCAGCAGTTTAGAGCAGGAGAACACTGAAGCTTTCTTT. This codes for CASSLEQENTEAFF.

V gene TRBV24-1 combines with J gene TRBJ2-5; 8 nucleotides match TRBD1. Germline loops: CDR1 KGHDR, CDR2 SFDVKD. CDR3 length: 15 residues. After removal of 4 bases from V and 6 bases from J, the junction contained 9 bases not matched to a gene. CDR3 residues: CATSDATTGVKTQYF. CDR3 coding DNA: TGTGCCACCAGTGACGCCACGACAGGGGTTAAGACCCAGTACTTC.

The chain uses TRBV4-1 and TRBJ2-7; possible D gene TRBD1, 6 bases. Looked up from germline, CDR1 is MGHRA and CDR2 is YSYEKL. V shed 0 bases and J shed 3 bases, with 9 bases lying between them. This CDR3 comprises 14 residues. CDR3 region: CASSQDRGYYEQYF. For the CDR3, the DNA is TGCGCCAGCAGCCAAGATAGGGGGTACTACGAGCAGTACTTC.

The sample holds one count of this clone. The chain uses TRBV5-5 and TRBJ1-1, with a possible D match to TRBD1 (5 bases). Germline values: CDR1 SGHKS, CDR2 YYEKEE (reference sequence). This CDR3 region has 14 residues. V shed 5 bases and J shed 4 bases, with 15 bases lying between them. CDR3 DNA sequence: TGTGCCAGCAGTTTTGGGAGCGGGGGCACTGAAGCTTTCTTT. Translating it yields CASSFGSGGTEAFF.

V is TRBV28 and J is TRBJ1-4; possibly TRBD1 for D (6 bases). The germline V gene has CDR1 MDHEN and CDR2 SYDVKM. V dropped 6 bases and J dropped 2 bases, with 10 bases sitting between them. The CDR3 sequence is 14 residues long. The CDR3 loop is CASSPQGTNEKLFF. The CDR3 coding sequence is TGTGCCAGCAGCCCCCAGGGGACTAATGAAAAACTGTTTTTT.

This chain uses TRBV30 with TRBJ1-2; TRBD1 is a possible D gene (5 bases). The ends were cut back, 1 base at V and 3 bases at J, with 9 bases in the middle. The germline V gene has CDR1 GTSNPN and CDR2 SVGIG (reference sequence). The CDR3 length is 13 residues. Written as DNA, the CDR3 is TGTGCCTGGAGTGAACGGGGGGACTATGGCTACACCTTC. This translates into CAWSERGDYGYTF.

The V and J genes are TRBV10-3 and TRBJ1-4; 9 bases are shared with TRBD1. The length of the CDR3 is 16 residues. Germline CDR1 and CDR2: ENHRY and SYGVKD. Germline trimming cut 5 bases from V and 3 bases from J; bases unmatched to any gene: 7. CDR3 DNA sequence: TGTGCCATCAGTCGGGACAGGGTTTTACCTAATGAAAAACTGTTTTTT. Translating gives CAISRDRVLPNEKLFF.

The chain has TRBV7-2 and TRBJ2-7; 11 nucleotides align to TRBD2. V dropped 4 bases and J dropped 3; count of bases not matched to a gene: 8. CDR1 and CDR2 (germline): SGHTA, FQGNSA. The CDR3 is 16 residues long. The CDR3 DNA reads as TGTGCCAGCAGCTCACAAGGACTAGCGGGTTACTACGAGCAGTACTTC. Translated, it gives CASSSQGLAGYYEQYF.

V gene TRBV10-3 combines with J gene TRBJ1-5; TRBD1 matches at 8 bases. Trimming cost V 10 bases and J 3 bases; bases outside gene matches: 8. CDR3 size: 14 residues. Germline V gene data show CDR1 as ENHRY and CDR2 as SYGVKD. CDR3 sequence reads: CATSGGQDNQPQHF. CDR3 nucleotides: TGTGCCACCAGCGGGGGACAGGACAATCAGCCCCAGCATTTT.

V gene TRBV24-1 combines with J gene TRBJ2-5, with 8 bases matching TRBD1. CDR3 length: 16 amino acids. From germline, CDR1 is KGHDR and CDR2 SFDVKD. J was trimmed by 0 bases and V by 0 bases; bases with no gene match: 2. This chain's CDR3 is CATSDLARGHQETQYF. In DNA, the CDR3 is TGTGCCACCAGTGATTTGGCCAGGGGGCACCAAGAGACCCAGTACTTC.

The chain employs TRBV5-1 and TRBJ1-2, with a tentative D call TRBD1 (6 bases). Germline values: CDR1 SGHRS, CDR2 YFSETQ. V lost 4 bases, J lost 6 bases, and 16 bases lay in between. The CDR3 sequence is 14 residues long. CDR3 bases: TGCGCCAGCAGCCCTACGGGGGGGGGCCATGGCTACACCTTC. Translation: CASSPTGGGHGYTF.

This sequence joins TRBV7-8 and TRBJ2-5; 10 bases fit TRBD2. Germline lookup yields CDR1 SGHVS and CDR2 FQNEAQ. V dropped 5 bases and J dropped 5; count of bases not matched to a gene: 2. This CDR3 has 13 amino acids. The CDR3 loop reads CASSLGLAETQYF. CDR3 coding DNA: TGTGCCAGCAGCCTGGGACTAGCGGAGACCCAGTACTTC. The entire variable domain, with the rest obtained from reference TRBV7-8 and TRBJ2-5, is as follows: GAGVSQSPRYKVAKRGQDVALRCDPISGHVSLFWYQQALGQGPEFLTYFQNEAQLDKSGLPSDRFFAERPEGSVSTLKIQRTQQEDSAVYLCASSLGLAETQYFGPGTRLLVL.

The V gene is TRBV7-9, the J gene TRBJ2-3, with TRBD1 identical over 8 bases. The J segment lost 0 bases and the V segment lost 10 bases, leaving 9 bases of the junction unmatched. From germline, CDR1 is SEHNR and CDR2 FQNEAQ (reference sequence). This CDR3 has 15 residues. The CDR3 nucleotides read TGTGCCATTCCAACCAGACAGGGGAGCACAGATACGCAGTATTTT. It codes for CAIPTRQGSTDTQYF.